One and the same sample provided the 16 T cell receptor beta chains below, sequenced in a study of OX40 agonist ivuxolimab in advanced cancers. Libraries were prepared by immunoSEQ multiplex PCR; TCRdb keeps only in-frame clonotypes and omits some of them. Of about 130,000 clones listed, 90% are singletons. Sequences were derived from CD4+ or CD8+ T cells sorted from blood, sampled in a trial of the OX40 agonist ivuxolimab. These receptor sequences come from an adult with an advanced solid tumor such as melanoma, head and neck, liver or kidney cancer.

The CDR3: CASSQQGGNTEAFF. CDR3 coding DNA: TGTGCCAGCAGCCAACAGGGAGGGAACACTGAAGCTTTCTTT. The chain combines TRBV7-6 with TRBJ1-1, with D perhaps matching TRBD1 (6 bases). The CDR3 has 14 amino acids. Deletions cut 5 bases from V and 1 base from J, with 11 bases between. The germline V gene encodes CDR1 SGHVS and CDR2 FNYEAQ.

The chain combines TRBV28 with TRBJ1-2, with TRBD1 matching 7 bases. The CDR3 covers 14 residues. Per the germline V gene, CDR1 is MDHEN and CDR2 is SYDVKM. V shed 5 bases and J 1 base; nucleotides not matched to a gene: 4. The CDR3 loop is CASSQGQINYGYTF. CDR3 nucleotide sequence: TGTGCCAGCAGTCAGGGACAGATTAACTATGGCTACACCTTC.

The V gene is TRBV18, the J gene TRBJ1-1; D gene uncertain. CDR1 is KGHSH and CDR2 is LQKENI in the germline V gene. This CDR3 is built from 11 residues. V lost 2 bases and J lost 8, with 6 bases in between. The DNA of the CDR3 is TGTGCCAGCTCACCAATTACCGAAGCTTTCTTT. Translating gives CASSPITEAFF.

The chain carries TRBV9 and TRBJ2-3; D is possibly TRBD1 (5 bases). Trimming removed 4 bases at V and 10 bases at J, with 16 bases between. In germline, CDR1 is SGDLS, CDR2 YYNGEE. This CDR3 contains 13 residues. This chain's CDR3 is CASSPPWGMAQYF. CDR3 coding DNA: TGTGCCAGCAGCCCCCCGTGGGGCATGGCGCAGTATTTT. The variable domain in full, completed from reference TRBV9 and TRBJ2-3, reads DSGVTQTPKHLITATGQRVTLRCSPRSGDLSVYWYQQSLDQGLQFLIQYYNGEERAKGNILERFSAQQFPDLHSELNLSSLELGDSALYFCASSPPWGMAQYFGPGTRLTVL.

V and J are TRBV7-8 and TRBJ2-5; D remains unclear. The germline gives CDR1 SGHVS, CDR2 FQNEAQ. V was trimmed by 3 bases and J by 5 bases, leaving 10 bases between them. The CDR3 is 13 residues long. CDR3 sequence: CASSFSQSETQYF. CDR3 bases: TGTGCCAGCAGCTTCTCGCAATCGGAGACCCAGTACTTC.

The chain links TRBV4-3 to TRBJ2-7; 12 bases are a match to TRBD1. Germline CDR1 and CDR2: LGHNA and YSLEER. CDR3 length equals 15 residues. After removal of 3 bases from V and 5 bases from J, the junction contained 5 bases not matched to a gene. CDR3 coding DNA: TGCGCCAGCAGCCAGTTGGGACAGGGGGCCCACGAGCAGTACTTC. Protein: CASSQLGQGAHEQYF.

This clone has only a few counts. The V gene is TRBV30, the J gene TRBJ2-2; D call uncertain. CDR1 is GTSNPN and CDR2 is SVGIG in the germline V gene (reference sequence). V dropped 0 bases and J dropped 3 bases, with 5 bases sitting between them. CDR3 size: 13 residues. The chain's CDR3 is CAWSVLDTGELFF. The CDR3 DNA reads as TGTGCCTGGAGTGTACTCGACACCGGGGAGCTGTTTTTT.

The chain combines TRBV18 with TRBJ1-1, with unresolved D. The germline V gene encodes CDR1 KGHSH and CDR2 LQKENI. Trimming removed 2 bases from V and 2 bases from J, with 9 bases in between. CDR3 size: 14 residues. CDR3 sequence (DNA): TGTGCCAGCTCACCAGGGCAGGTTAACACTGAAGCTTTCTTT. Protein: CASSPGQVNTEAFF.

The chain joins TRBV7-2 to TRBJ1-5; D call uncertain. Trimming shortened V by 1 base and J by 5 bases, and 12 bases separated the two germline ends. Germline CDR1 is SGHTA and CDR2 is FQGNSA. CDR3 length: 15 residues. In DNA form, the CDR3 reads TGTGCCAGCAGCTTAGTGTGGCAGCCGGATCAGCCCCAGCATTTT. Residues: CASSLVWQPDQPQHF.

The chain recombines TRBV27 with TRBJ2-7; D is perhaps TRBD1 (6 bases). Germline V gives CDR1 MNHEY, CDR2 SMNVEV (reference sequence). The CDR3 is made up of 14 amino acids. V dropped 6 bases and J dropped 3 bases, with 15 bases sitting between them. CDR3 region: CASREPGQFYEQYF. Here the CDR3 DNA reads TGTGCCAGCAGGGAGCCGGGACAATTCTACGAGCAGTACTTC.

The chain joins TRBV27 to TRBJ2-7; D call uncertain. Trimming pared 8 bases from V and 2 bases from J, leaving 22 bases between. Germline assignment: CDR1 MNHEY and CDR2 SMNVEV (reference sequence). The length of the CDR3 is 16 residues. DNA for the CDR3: TGTGCCAGCCGCACACACAAGGACGCCTGGACCTACGAGCAGTACTTC. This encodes CASRTHKDAWTYEQYF.

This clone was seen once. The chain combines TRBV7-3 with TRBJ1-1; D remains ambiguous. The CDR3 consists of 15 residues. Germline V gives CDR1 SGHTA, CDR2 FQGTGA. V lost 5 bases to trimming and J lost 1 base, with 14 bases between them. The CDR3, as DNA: TGTGCCAGCAGCAAGACCGGAGGTCCGAACACTGAAGCTTTCTTT. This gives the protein CASSKTGGPNTEAFF.

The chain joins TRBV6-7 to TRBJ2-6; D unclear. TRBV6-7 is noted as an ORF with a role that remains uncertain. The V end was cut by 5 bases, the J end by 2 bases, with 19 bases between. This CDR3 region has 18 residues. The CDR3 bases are TGTGCCAGCAGTGACTGCAGGAGATGCTCTGCTGGGGCCAACGTCCTGACTTTC. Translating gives CASSDCRRCSAGANVLTF.

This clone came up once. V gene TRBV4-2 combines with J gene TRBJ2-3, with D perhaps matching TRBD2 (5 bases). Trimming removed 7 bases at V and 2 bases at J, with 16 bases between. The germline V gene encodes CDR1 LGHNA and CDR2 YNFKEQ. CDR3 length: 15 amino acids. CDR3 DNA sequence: TGTGCCAGCACCACCAAAGGAGCGGTCACAGATACGCAGTATTTT. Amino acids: CASTTKGAVTDTQYF.

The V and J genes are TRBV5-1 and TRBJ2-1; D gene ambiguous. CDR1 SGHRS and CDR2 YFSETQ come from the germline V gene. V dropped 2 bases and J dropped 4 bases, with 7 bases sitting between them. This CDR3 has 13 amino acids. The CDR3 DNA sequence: TGCGCCAGCAGCTTAAACGAATACAATGAGCAGTTCTTC. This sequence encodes CASSLNEYNEQFF. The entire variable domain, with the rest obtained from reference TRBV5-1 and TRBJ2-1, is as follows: KAGVTQTPRYLIKTRGQQVTLSCSPISGHRSVSWYQQTPGQGLQFLFEYFSETQRNKGNFPGRFSGRQFSNSRSEMNVSTLELGDSALYLCASSLNEYNEQFFGPGTRLTVL.

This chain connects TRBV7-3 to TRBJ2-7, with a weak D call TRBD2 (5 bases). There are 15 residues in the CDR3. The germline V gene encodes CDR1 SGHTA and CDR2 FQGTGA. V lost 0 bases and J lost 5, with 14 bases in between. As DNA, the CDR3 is TGTGCCAGCAGCTTAACGAGGTCTAGCATCGACGAGCAGTACTTC. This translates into CASSLTRSSIDEQYF.